The clone carrying this T cell receptor beta chain was detected only once. Time point: newly diagnosed GD, antithyroid drugs for less than 3 months. TCR sequences were obtained from RNA taken from PBMCs. In Xi'an, China, an endocrinology department was the source of patients. This sample was taken from a study of regulatory T cells in long-lasting Graves disease. Assembly of TCR beta libraries relied on iRepertoire HTBI primers together with Arm-PCR of CDR3 regions. Authors' analysis steps: 62 TRBV and approximately 13 TRBJ segments were identified across samples. MiXCR, run by TCRdb on the multiplex PCR reads, gives a single entry per CDR3 protein. TCRdb, not the authors, supplied the V and J calls. This repertoire shows a few hundred thousand distinct CDR3 sequences, 11% to 15% found once; its top ten account for around a sixth. This same sample was also part of a study on T cells in Graves' hyperthyroidism and ophthalmopathy.

Here the sequenced sample was peripheral blood mononuclear cells (PBMCs), taken at new diagnosis, from a patient treated with antithyroid drugs. The source is a woman between 50 and 59 years old with Graves disease.

The CDR3 sequence: CASSFNGANVLTF. CDR3 coding DNA: TGCGCCAGCAGTTTTAACGGGGCCAACGTCCTGACTTTC. J is TRBJ2-6 and V is TRBV5-1, with no clear D. The CDR3 runs to 13 residues. Germline CDR1 is SGHRS and CDR2 is YFSETQ. Trimming removed 5 bases at V and 4 bases at J, with 7 bases between.